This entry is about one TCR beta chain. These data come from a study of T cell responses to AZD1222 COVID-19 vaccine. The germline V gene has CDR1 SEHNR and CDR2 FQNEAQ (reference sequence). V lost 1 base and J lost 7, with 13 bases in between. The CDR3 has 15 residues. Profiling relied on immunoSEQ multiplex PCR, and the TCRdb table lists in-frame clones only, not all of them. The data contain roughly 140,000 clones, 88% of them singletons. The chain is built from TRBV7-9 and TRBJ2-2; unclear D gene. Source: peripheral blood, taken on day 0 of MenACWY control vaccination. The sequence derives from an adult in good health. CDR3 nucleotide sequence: TGTGCCAGCAGCTTAGAACCGGGTATAATCGGGGAGCTGTTTTTT. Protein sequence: CASSLEPGIIGELFF.